The 22 T cell receptor beta chains listed next were all sequenced from one sample in a study of T cell repertoires and HLA-DP antigens. Profiled with immunoSEQ multiplex PCR; TCRdb holds only in-frame clones, not every one. The repertoire consists of some 110,000 clones, with roughly 92% occurring once and the leading ten covering 0.27%. No antigen has been identified for these receptors. Specimen: CD4+ T cells from PBMCs. These receptors came from a woman aged 18-29 years in good health and CMV-seronegative.

The genes are TRBV7-2 and TRBJ2-3; 10 bases match TRBD2. The CDR3 totals 18 residues. Trimming at V came to 2 bases and at J to 1 base, leaving 9 bases not matched to a gene. Germline lookup yields CDR1 SGHTA and CDR2 FQGNSA. The CDR3 DNA is TGTGCCAGCAGCTTAAGAGCGGGGGGGCCGGGCGGCACAGATACGCAGTATTTT. Encoded protein: CASSLRAGGPGGTDTQYF. The full variable domain, in which reference TRBV7-2 and TRBJ2-3 provide the parts outside the CDR3, is GAGVSQSPSNKVTEKGKDVELRCDPISGHTALYWYRQSLGQGLEFLIYFQGNSAPDKSGLPSDRFSAERTGGSVSTLTIQRTQQEDSAVYLCASSLRAGGPGGTDTQYFGPGTRLTVL.

The CDR3 sequence is CASSLGQGGYGGEGYTF. The CDR3 DNA sequence: TGCGCCAGCAGCCTGGGACAGGGAGGCTACGGGGGTGAGGGCTACACCTTC. The genes are TRBV4-1 and TRBJ1-2; 9 bases align to TRBD1. The CDR3 sequence is 17 residues long. Germline V gives CDR1 MGHRA, CDR2 YSYEKL. Trimming took 4 bases from V and 8 from J; bases not matched to a gene: 17.

The chain uses TRBV9 and TRBJ1-5; no reliable D call. Trimming pared 0 bases from V and 4 bases from J, leaving 5 bases between. CDR3 length: 13 amino acids. Germline loops: CDR1 SGDLS, CDR2 YYNGEE. The CDR3 region is CASSVAENQPQHF. CDR3 nucleotides: TGTGCCAGCAGCGTAGCCGAGAATCAGCCCCAGCATTTT.

The chain joins TRBV7-3 to TRBJ2-1, with 7 positions matching TRBD2. The CDR3 covers 13 residues. Trimming took 3 bases from V and 5 from J; bases not matched to a gene: 1. Germline-derived CDR1 and CDR2 are SGHTA and FQGTGA. The chain's CDR3 is CASSLSGDNEQFF. Here the CDR3 DNA reads TGTGCCAGCAGCTTGAGCGGGGACAATGAGCAGTTCTTC.

Turning to this clone: An end of the junction differs from the germline gene, which may be a read error. This chain connects TRBV7-7 to TRBJ2-2; D gene uncertain. Germline CDR1 SSHAT, CDR2 FNYEAQ (reference sequence). This CDR3 comprises 13 residues. The CDR3 DNA reads TGTGCTAGCAGCCCTACCCGGACCGGGGAGCTGTTTTTT. It codes for CASSPTRTGELFF. The full variable domain, completed using reference TRBV7-7 and TRBJ2-2, is GAGVSQSPRYKVTKRGQDVTLRCDPISSHATLYWYQQALGQGPEFLTYFNYEAQPDKSGLPSDRFSAERPEGSISTLTIQRTEQRDSAMYRCASSPTRTGELFFGEGSRLTVL.

The chain employs TRBV7-3 and TRBJ1-2, with unresolved D. V lost 2 bases, J lost 4 bases, and 8 bases lay in between. The CDR3 runs to 13 residues. Germline-derived CDR1 and CDR2 are SGHTA and FQGTGA. As DNA, the CDR3 is TGTGCCAGCAGCTTAGTCGGGCCCTATGGCTACACCTTC. This sequence encodes CASSLVGPYGYTF.

J is TRBJ1-2 and V is TRBV7-2, with unresolved D. Trimming removed 2 bases from V and 4 bases from J, with 11 bases in between. This CDR3 region has 14 residues. CDR1 is SGHTA and CDR2 is FQGNSA in the germline V gene. In nucleotides, the CDR3 is TGTGCCAGCAGCTTACTAAAACAGACCTATGGCTACACCTTC. This codes for CASSLLKQTYGYTF.

This clone is a singleton in its sample. The chain joins TRBV5-1 to TRBJ2-6; TRBD1 aligns across 7 bases. CDR1 is SGHRS, CDR2 YFSETQ, per germline. V was pared by 1 base and J by 2 bases, with 9 bases of the junction left unmatched. The CDR3 is made up of 18 amino acids. The CDR3 nucleotides are TGCGCCAGCAGCTTGCTCCCGACAGGGTTGACTGGGGCCAACGTCCTGACTTTC. This codes for CASSLLPTGLTGANVLTF.

The chain recombines TRBV28 with TRBJ1-2, with D maybe TRBD1 (6 bases). Germline V gene sequence: CDR1 MDHEN, CDR2 SYDVKM. CDR3 size: 17 residues. Trimming took 11 bases from V and 0 from J, leaving 25 bases between them. CDR3 residues: CAALSLGAQGTNYGYTF. DNA of the CDR3: TGTGCCGCCCTATCCCTAGGTGCACAGGGAACTAACTATGGCTACACCTTC.

This clone was observed once. V usage is TRBV28 and J usage is TRBJ1-3; D not resolved. The V end lost 5 bases, the J end lost 0 bases, and 11 bases lay between the germline ends. This CDR3 region has 15 residues. Germline loops: CDR1 MDHEN, CDR2 SYDVKM. The CDR3 DNA reads TGTGCCAGCAGTGCCAGGAGACCCTCTGGAAACACCATATATTTT. Translated, it gives CASSARRPSGNTIYF.

In this sample, this clone turned up a few times. This chain connects TRBV28 to TRBJ1-6; D is unclear. Trimming shortened V by 8 bases and J by 3 bases, and 5 bases separated the two germline ends. This CDR3 is built from 12 residues. Germline assignment: CDR1 MDHEN and CDR2 SYDVKM. The CDR3 DNA sequence: TGTGCCAGCTCCCTCTATAATTCACCCCTCCACTTT. Its protein product is CASSLYNSPLHF.

This sequence joins TRBV7-9 and TRBJ2-1, with 12 bases aligning to TRBD2. There are 17 residues in the CDR3. The V and J ends lost 2 bases and 4 bases, in that order; junction bases with no gene match: 6. CDR1 and CDR2 (germline): SEHNR, FQNEAQ (reference sequence). The CDR3 sequence is CASSLRLAGAPYNEQFF. CDR3 nucleotide sequence: TGTGCCAGCAGCTTACGACTAGCGGGGGCCCCGTACAATGAGCAGTTCTTC.

This rearrangement joins TRBV28 to TRBJ2-1, with 12 bases fitting TRBD2. CDR3 length: 14 amino acids. CDR1 MDHEN and CDR2 SYDVKM come from the germline V gene. V dropped 6 bases and J dropped 9; count of bases not matched to a gene: 6. The CDR3 here is CASRLAGGAGEQFF. The CDR3 DNA reads TGTGCCAGCAGACTAGCGGGGGGAGCGGGTGAGCAGTTCTTC.

The J gene is TRBJ2-7, the V gene TRBV5-1, with 12 bases fitting TRBD2. V lost 5 bases to trimming and J lost 5 bases; unmatched junction nucleotides: 8. The CDR3 length is 15 residues. Germline V lookup: CDR1 SGHRS, CDR2 YFSETQ. The CDR3 is CASSNGLAGIDEQYF. The CDR3 nucleotides read TGCGCCAGCAGTAACGGACTAGCGGGGATTGACGAGCAGTACTTC.

The chain recombines TRBV28 with TRBJ1-3; D is unclear. V lost 7 bases to trimming and J lost 0 bases, with 7 bases between them. CDR1 and CDR2 (germline): MDHEN, SYDVKM. The CDR3 loop spans 13 amino acids. The CDR3 loop reads CASIRPSGNTIYF. The DNA for the CDR3 is TGTGCCAGCATCAGGCCCTCTGGAAACACCATATATTTT.

The rearrangement links TRBV6-1 to TRBJ2-7, with a weak D call TRBD1 (6 bases). This CDR3 has 15 amino acids. Germline V gene sequence: CDR1 MNHNS, CDR2 SASEGT. The germline V and J ends were trimmed by 5 bases and 0 bases, with 14 bases remaining between them. CDR3 nucleotides: TGTGCCAGCAGTATAAGGGACACTGGCTCCTACGAGCAGTACTTC. It translates to CASSIRDTGSYEQYF.

DNA of the CDR3: TGTGCCAGCAGCAGTCCGGGACAGCGTCTCGCTAATGAAAAACTGTTTTTT. Translation: CASSSPGQRLANEKLFF. The V call is TRBV28, the J call TRBJ1-4; 7 bases map to TRBD1. The CDR3 is 17 amino acids. Trimming took 6 bases from V and 3 from J; bases not matched to a gene: 13. Germline CDR1 MDHEN, CDR2 SYDVKM. The entire variable domain, with the rest obtained from reference TRBV28 and TRBJ1-4, is as follows: DVKVTQSSRYLVKRTGEKVFLECVQDMDHENMFWYRQDPGLGLRLIYFSYDVKMKEKGDIPEGYSVSREKKERFSLILESASTNQTSMYLCASSSPGQRLANEKLFFGSGTQLSVL.

The chain has TRBV6-1 and TRBJ2-2; D uncertain. There are 11 residues in the CDR3. Germline assignment: CDR1 MNHNS and CDR2 SASEGT. With 4 bases removed from V and 7 bases from J, the gap between germline ends came to 4 bases. The CDR3 sequence is CASSGVGELFF. The CDR3 DNA reads TGTGCCAGCAGTGGCGTCGGGGAGCTGTTTTTT.

This chain joins TRBV5-8 and TRBJ2-1, with TRBD2 identical over 11 bases. The ends lost 4 bases at V and 3 bases at J; junction bases unmatched: 3. CDR3 length equals 15 residues. Germline V gene data show CDR1 as SGHTS and CDR2 as YDEGEE. The CDR3 coding sequence is TGTGCCAGCAGCCGAGGACTAGCGGGCTACAATGAGCAGTTCTTC. It specifies CASSRGLAGYNEQFF.

The chain links TRBV28 to TRBJ1-5; unclear D gene. Looked up from germline, CDR1 is MDHEN and CDR2 is SYDVKM. Trimming took off 6 bases at V and 3 bases at J, with 6 bases between the two ends. This CDR3 is built from 12 residues. The CDR3 DNA is TGTGCCAGCAGGAGTAACAATCAGCCCCAGCATTTT. Its translation is CASRSNNQPQHF.

The chain joins TRBV28 to TRBJ2-7, with TRBD1 as a possible D gene (6 bases). Trimming took off 1 base at V and 4 bases at J, with 17 bases between the two ends. The CDR3 sequence is 16 residues long. The germline V gene encodes CDR1 MDHEN and CDR2 SYDVKM. DNA for the CDR3: TGTGCCAGCAGTTTATCGGTGCCCGGACAGCAGTACGAGCAGTACTTC. Residues: CASSLSVPGQQYEQYF.

This clone is a singleton in its sample. The chain uses TRBV5-6 and TRBJ1-5; TRBD1 is a possible D gene (5 bases). Trimming shortened V by 6 bases and J by 2 bases, and 18 bases separated the two germline ends. The germline V gene has CDR1 SGHDT and CDR2 YYEEEE. CDR3 length: 16 amino acids. The CDR3 bases are TGTGCCAGCAATTTGGGTGGGGCAGCGCGCAATCAGCCCCAGCATTTT. This translates into CASNLGGAARNQPQHF.